This T cell receptor (beta chain) was captured in a study of blood T cell repertoires in COVID-19 (dated by TCRdb to about 2020). At the level of the whole study: Samples from collaborators originated in the United States, Italy and Spain and spanned both the acute and convalescent phases of COVID-19. Deeply sampled blood TCRbeta repertoires from subjects exposed to, actively infected with, or recovered from COVID-19 were included in the dataset. The samples were drawn from the first 160 participants of the ongoing ImmuneRACE study and from over 950 subjects provided by 6 global collaborators. The sample metadata nearly always contained a de-identified subject ID, COVID-19 status, age in years and sex. A freely available public database, intended as a resource for researchers studying the immune response to SARS-CoV-2, is where the repertoires were released. The material from the prospective study consisted of cDNA or gDNA derived from T cells, B-cell-depleted T cells, or PBMCs. Where available, HLA class I and class II types were obtained from metadata supplied by the sample provider rather than from assay-based typing. General conclusions and limits of the study: The quantity of clinical and demographic metadata differed by source and by participant and was supplied without curation.

The CDR3 goes from the cysteine to the phenylalanine over 14 residues. Only CDR3 DNA is held: 42 bases, read in frame from base 1. V and J are trimmed by 7 bases and 5 bases, and the gene matches miss 5 bases of the junction. Via the germline V gene, CDR1 is KGHDR and CDR2 SFDVKD. The collaborating institutions used their own protocols to collect whole blood in K2EDTA tubes. For TCRbeta analysis, collaborators shipped samples as frozen whole blood, isolated PBMCs, or DNA extracted from either of those sample types. TCRbeta CDR3 regions were amplified from genomic DNA using the immunoSEQ Assay, a bias-controlled multiplex PCR. The paper's data handling went like this. The number of nucleated cells in each sample was estimated by amplification of reference gene primers within the assay. To quantify the absolute abundance of each unique TCRbeta CDR3 rearrangement, sequence reads were collapsed and filtered. For each sample, productive Simpson clonality was calculated as the square root of Simpson's diversity index over productive rearrangements. TCRdb provides this immuneACCESS table in a form limited to in-frame rearrangements. Some clones are lacking; in checked studies, under half of them reflect an unresolved V gene, and why the rest are absent is not known. The DNA was the basis for D and trimming; V, J and clone size are from that table. This sample has 350,000 or so clones in its table, and around 91% of those were observed once. The top ten constitute roughly 6.8% of the sample.

Concerning this clone: Its antigen target is currently unknown. Within one base of it there is no much larger clone, and no base qualities were kept.

Sequences were obtained from peripheral blood. This TCR was sampled from a man aged 18-30 years with active or convalescent COVID-19. This sequence uses TRBV24-1 and TRBJ2-7; TRBD1 agrees with 12 junctional bases. The CDR3 sequence is CATSPGQGANEQYF. The DNA sequence reads TGTGCCACCAGCCCGGGACAGGGGGCGAACGAGCAGTACTTC.